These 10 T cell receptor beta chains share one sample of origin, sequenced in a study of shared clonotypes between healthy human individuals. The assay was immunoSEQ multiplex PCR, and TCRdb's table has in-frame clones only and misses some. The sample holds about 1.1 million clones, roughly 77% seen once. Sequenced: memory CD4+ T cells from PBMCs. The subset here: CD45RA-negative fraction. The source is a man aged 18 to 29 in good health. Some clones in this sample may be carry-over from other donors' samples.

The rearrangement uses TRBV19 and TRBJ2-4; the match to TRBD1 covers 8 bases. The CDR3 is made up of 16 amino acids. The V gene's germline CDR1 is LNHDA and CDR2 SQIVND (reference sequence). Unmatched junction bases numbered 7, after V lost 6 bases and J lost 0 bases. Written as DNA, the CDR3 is TGTGCCAGTAGAGAGACAGGGGTGTTAGCCAAAAACATTCAGTACTTC. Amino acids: CASRETGVLAKNIQYF. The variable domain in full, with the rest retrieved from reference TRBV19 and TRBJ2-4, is DGGITQSPKYLFRKEGQNVTLSCEQNLNHDAMYWYRQDPGQGLRLIYYSQIVNDFQKGDIAEGYSVSREKKESFPLTVTSAQKNPTAFYLCASRETGVLAKNIQYFGAGTRLSVL.

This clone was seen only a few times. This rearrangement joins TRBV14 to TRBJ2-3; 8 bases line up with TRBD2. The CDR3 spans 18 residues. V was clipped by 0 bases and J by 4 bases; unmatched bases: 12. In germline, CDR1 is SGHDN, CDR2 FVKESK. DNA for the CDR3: TGTGCCAGCAGCCAAGATGCTCTACCGGGAGGGGTCGCAGATACGCAGTATTTT. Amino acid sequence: CASSQDALPGGVADTQYF.

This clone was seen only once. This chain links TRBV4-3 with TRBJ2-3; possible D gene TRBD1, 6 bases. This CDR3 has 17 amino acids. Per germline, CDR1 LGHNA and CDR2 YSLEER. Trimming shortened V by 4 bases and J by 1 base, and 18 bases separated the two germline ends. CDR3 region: CASSLSSRGSGTDTQYF. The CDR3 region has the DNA TGCGCCAGCAGCCTCAGTTCAAGGGGGAGCGGCACAGATACGCAGTATTTT.

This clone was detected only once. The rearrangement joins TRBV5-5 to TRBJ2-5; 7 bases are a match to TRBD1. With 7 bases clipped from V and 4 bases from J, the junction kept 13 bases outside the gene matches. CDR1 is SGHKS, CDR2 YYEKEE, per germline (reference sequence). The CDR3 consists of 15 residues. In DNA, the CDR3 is TGTGCCAGCCTAGCAACGGGACAGCCGGGAGAGACCCAGTACTTC. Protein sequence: CASLATGQPGETQYF. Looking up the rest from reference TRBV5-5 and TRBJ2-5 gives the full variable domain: DAGVTQSPTHLIKTRGQQVTLRCSPISGHKSVSWYQQVLGQGPQFIFQYYEKEERGRGNFPDRFSARQFPNYSSELNVNALLLGDSALYLCASLATGQPGETQYFGPGTRLLVL.

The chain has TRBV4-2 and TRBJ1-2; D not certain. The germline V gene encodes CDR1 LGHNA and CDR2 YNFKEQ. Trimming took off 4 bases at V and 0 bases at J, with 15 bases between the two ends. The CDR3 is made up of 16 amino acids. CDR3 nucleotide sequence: TGTGCCAGCAGCCTTGATATAAGGGAAGCTAACTATGGCTACACCTTC. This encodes CASSLDIREANYGYTF.

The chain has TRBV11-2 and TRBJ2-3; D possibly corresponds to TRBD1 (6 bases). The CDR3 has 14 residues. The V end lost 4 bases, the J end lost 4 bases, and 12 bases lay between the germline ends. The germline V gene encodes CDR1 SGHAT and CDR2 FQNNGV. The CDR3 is CASSSRTAADTQYF. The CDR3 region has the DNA TGTGCCAGCAGCTCCCGGACAGCAGCAGATACGCAGTATTTT. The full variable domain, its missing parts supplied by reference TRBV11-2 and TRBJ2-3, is EAGVAQSPRYKIIEKRQSVAFWCNPISGHATLYWYQQILGQGPKLLIQFQNNGVVDDSQLPKDRFSAERLKGVDSTLKIQPAKLEDSAVYLCASSSRTAADTQYFGPGTRLTVL.

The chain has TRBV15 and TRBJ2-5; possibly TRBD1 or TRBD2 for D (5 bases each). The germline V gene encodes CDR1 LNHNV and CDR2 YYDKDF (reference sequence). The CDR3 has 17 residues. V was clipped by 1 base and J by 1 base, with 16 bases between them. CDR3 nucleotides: TGTGCCACCAGCAGAGGGGCCTGGGGCGGGTCCCAAGAGACCCAGTACTTC. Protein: CATSRGAWGGSQETQYF.

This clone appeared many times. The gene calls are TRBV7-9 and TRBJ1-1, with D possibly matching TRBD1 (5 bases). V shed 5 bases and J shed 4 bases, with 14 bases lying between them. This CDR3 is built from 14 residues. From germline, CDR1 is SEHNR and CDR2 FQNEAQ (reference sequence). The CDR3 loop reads CASSLPGGSTEAFF. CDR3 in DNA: TGTGCCAGCAGCCTCCCCGGGGGGTCCACTGAAGCTTTCTTT.

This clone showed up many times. The CDR3, as DNA: TGTGCCAGCAAGAACCGGCAGGGGGTAAACGAGCAGTACTTC. It is translated as CASKNRQGVNEQYF. This chain joins TRBV2 and TRBJ2-7; TRBD1 aligns across 7 bases. CDR3 length: 14 residues. The ends lost 7 bases at V and 5 bases at J; junction bases unmatched: 11. Per the germline V gene, CDR1 is SNHLY and CDR2 is FYNNEI.

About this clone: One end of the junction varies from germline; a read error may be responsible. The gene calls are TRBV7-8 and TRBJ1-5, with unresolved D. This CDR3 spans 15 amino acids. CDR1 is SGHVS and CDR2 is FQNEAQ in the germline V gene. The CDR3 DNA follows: TGTGCCAGCAGTTTAGGTGGAGGGTTTAATCAGCCCCAGCATTTT. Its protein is CASSLGGGFNQPQHF.